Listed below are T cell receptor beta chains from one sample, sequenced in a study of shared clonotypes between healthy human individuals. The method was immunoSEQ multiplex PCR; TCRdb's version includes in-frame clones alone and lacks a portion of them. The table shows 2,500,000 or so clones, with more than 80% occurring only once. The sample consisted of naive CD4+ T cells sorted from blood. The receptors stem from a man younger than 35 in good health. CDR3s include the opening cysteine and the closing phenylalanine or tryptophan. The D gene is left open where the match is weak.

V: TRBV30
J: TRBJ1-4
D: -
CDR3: CAWSVNGGRQLFF
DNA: TGTGCCTGGAGTGTCAATGGGGGCCGGCAACTGTTTTTT

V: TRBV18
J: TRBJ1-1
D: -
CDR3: CASSPEQGGNTEAFF
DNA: TGTGCCAGCTCACCTGAACAGGGAGGCAACACTGAAGCTTTCTTT

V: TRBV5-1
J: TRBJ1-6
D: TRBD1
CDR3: CASSSGTVHNSPLHF
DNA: TGCGCCAGCAGTTCCGGGACAGTACATAATTCACCCCTCCACTTT

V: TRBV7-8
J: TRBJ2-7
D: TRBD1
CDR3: CASSKTGGAYEQYF
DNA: TGTGCCAGCAGCAAGACAGGGGGGGCTTACGAGCAGTACTTC

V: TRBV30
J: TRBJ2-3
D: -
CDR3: CAWAGGSTDTQYF
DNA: TGTGCCTGGGCCGGCGGAAGCACAGATACGCAGTATTTT

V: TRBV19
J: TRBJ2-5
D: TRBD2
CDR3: CASSIRGLAGDRETQYF
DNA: TGTGCCAGTAGTATCCGGGGACTAGCGGGAGACAGGGAGACCCAGTACTTC

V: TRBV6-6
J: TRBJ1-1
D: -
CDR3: CASSQNNLGNTEAFF
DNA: TGTGCCAGCAGTCAAAATAACCTAGGGAACACTGAAGCTTTCTTT

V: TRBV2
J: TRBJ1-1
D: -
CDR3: CASKGLMNTEAFF
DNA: TGTGCCAGCAAAGGATTAATGAACACTGAAGCTTTCTTT

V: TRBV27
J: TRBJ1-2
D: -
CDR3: CASSRDTANYGYTF
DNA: TGTGCCAGCAGTCGGGACACCGCTAACTATGGCTACACCTTC

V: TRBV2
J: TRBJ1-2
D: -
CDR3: CASSESRGYYGYTF
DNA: TGTGCCAGCAGTGAAAGCAGGGGTTACTATGGCTACACCTTC

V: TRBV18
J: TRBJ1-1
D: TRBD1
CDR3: CASSPERQGMTEAFF
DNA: TGTGCCAGCTCACCTGAACGACAGGGGATGACTGAAGCTTTCTTT

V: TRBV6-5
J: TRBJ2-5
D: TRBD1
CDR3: CASSYFGRGLQETQYF
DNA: TGTGCCAGCAGTTACTTCGGCAGGGGGCTGCAAGAGACCCAGTACTTC

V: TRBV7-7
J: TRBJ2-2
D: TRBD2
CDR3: CASSFLAGNTGELFF
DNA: TGTGCTAGCAGCTTCCTAGCGGGGAACACCGGGGAGCTGTTTTTT

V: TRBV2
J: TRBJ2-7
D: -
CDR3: CASSGPGSSYEQYF
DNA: TGTGCCAGCAGTGGACCGGGGAGCTCCTACGAGCAGTACTTC